This T cell receptor (beta chain) was sequenced for a study of blood T cell repertoires in COVID-19. Germline V gene data show CDR1 as MDHEN and CDR2 as SYDVKM. The CDR3 contains 14 residues. V lost 3 bases and J 2 bases, leaving 10 bases between the germline ends. Participants were aged about 18 to 90 years, lived in around 22 US areas, and enrolled virtually. Donors in Cohort 3 who had recovered were those with two negative PCRs, healthcare professional clearance, or resolution of their symptoms. The repertoire was sequenced with immunoSEQ multiplex PCR; TCRdb's copy has only in-frame clones and lacks some. In the table there are 300,000 to 450,000 clones, around nine tenths of which are singletons.

Sequenced input: PBMCs or T cells enriched from blood (not recorded which). This receptor was obtained from a woman under 30 who had recovered from COVID-19. The chain links TRBV28 to TRBJ2-5, with no clear D. CDR3 loop: CASSFMAEQETQYF. The CDR3, as DNA: TGTGCCAGCAGTTTCATGGCAGAACAAGAGACCCAGTACTTC.